The next 11 T cell receptor beta chains were all read from a single sample in a study of blood T cells in healthy people across ages. With a J-beta primer mix and a sample-barcoded 5' primer, a second PCR ran about 7 to 11 cycles. Using its own MiXCR run on the 5' RACE reads, TCRdb lists one record per CDR3 protein. The sample holds roughly 700,000 distinct CDR3 sequences, about 52% seen once. What was sequenced was blood. All receptors derive from a woman aged 55-69 years in good health.

This clonotype occurred once. A much larger clone sits a single nucleotide away, making a read error possible. The V and J genes are TRBV2 and TRBJ2-7, with a tentative D call TRBD1 (5 bases). The CDR3 sequence is 12 residues long. Trimming left V 11 bases short and J 5 bases short, with 16 bases between. Germline assignment: CDR1 SNHLY and CDR2 FYNNEI. The CDR3 region is CAGIQGRDEQYF. The CDR3 DNA is TGTGCCGGCATTCAGGGAAGGGACGAGCAGTACTTC.

This clonotype occurred a few times. The chain has TRBV7-2 and TRBJ2-3; no clear D gene. The CDR3 has 13 residues. CDR1 is SGHTA, CDR2 FQGNSA, per germline. V lost 0 bases and J 5 bases, leaving 6 bases between the germline ends. The CDR3 here is CASSLARRDTQYF. The DNA for the CDR3 is TGTGCCAGCAGCTTAGCCCGGCGAGATACGCAGTATTTT.

This clonotype was observed a handful of times. The chain joins TRBV12-3 or TRBV12-4 to TRBJ2-2; D is tentatively TRBD1 or TRBD2 (5 bases each). The ends were cut back, 3 bases at V and 7 bases at J, with 24 bases in the middle. The CDR3 runs 18 residues. Written as DNA, the CDR3 is TGTGCCAGCAGTTTTCGGGGAGCAGGGAGAAGGTCGGGCGGGGAGCTGTTTTTT. Translating gives CASSFRGAGRRSGGELFF.

This clonotype has just a few counts. This chain uses TRBV6-2 or TRBV6-3 with TRBJ2-7; D not certain. V was trimmed by 8 bases and J by 7 bases, leaving 21 bases between them. This CDR3 has 14 amino acids. CDR1 and CDR2 (germline): MNHEY, SVGEGT. CDR3 nucleotides: TGTGCCAGCTCCGTTTCGGGTCGCTTAGGGGAGCAGTACTTC. This gives the protein CASSVSGRLGEQYF.

The chain has TRBV20-1 and TRBJ2-7, with 8 positions matching TRBD2. Germline CDR1 is DFQATT and CDR2 is SNEGSKA (reference sequence). V trimming: 0 bases; J trimming: 6 bases; junction bases outside the gene matches: 16. The CDR3 covers 17 residues. CDR3: CSARDQVGRALGLEQYF. CDR3 DNA sequence: TGCAGTGCTAGAGATCAGGTCGGGAGGGCCCTGGGTCTCGAGCAGTACTTC.

Note on this clonotype: At one end, the junction sequence differs from germline, possibly due to a read error. This chain joins TRBV15 and TRBJ2-7, with D unclear. CDR1 is LNHNV, CDR2 YYDKDF, per germline (reference sequence). This CDR3 has 14 residues. The CDR3 DNA is TGTGCCACCAGCAGAGGTACGATCTCCTGCGAGCAGTACTTC. Translated: CATSRGTISCEQYF. Together with reference TRBV15 and TRBJ2-7, the CDR3 gives the full variable domain: DAMVIQNPRYQVTQFGKPVTLSCSQTLNHNVMYWYQQKSSQAPKLLFHYYDKDFNNEADTPDNFQSRRPNTSFCFLDIRSPGLGDTAMYLCATSRGTISCEQYFGPGTRLTVT.

The V gene is TRBV7-2, the J gene TRBJ2-5; 7 bases match TRBD1. Germline loops: CDR1 SGHTA, CDR2 FQGNSA. The ends lost 5 bases at V and 5 bases at J; junction bases unmatched: 5. The CDR3 consists of 13 residues. The CDR3 reads CASSRDSYETQYF. The CDR3 DNA sequence: TGTGCCAGCAGCCGGGACAGCTACGAGACCCAGTACTTC.

This clonotype came up a few times. The rearrangement joins TRBV3-1 to TRBJ1-6; D possibly corresponds to TRBD1 (5 bases). The CDR3 runs 16 residues. Germline CDR1 and CDR2: LGHDT and YNNKEL (reference sequence). The V and J ends lost 4 bases and 10 bases respectively, with 20 bases between them. CDR3 amino acids: CASSPRRRGSVSPLHF. In DNA, the CDR3 is TGTGCCAGCAGCCCCCGACGTAGGGGTTCTGTATCACCCCTCCACTTT.

The V and J genes are TRBV11-2 and TRBJ2-5; TRBD2 agrees at 12 bases. This CDR3 is 17 amino acids long. The J segment lost 11 bases and the V segment lost 3 bases, leaving 16 bases of the junction unmatched. The germline V gene encodes CDR1 SGHAT and CDR2 FQNNGV. The CDR3 DNA follows: TGTGCCAGCAGCTTGGAGGGACTAGCGGGCCGTTACAATGAGCAGTACTTC. This sequence encodes CASSLEGLAGRYNEQYF.

Only a few counts were recorded for this clonotype. V and J are TRBV12-3 or TRBV12-4 and TRBJ2-7; D uncertain. The CDR3 is 12 residues long. V lost 1 base and J lost 6, with 7 bases in between. This chain's CDR3 is CASSLGVLEQYF. Written as DNA, the CDR3 is TGTGCCAGCAGTTTAGGGGTTCTCGAGCAGTACTTC.

The chain combines TRBV14 with TRBJ1-6; 11 bases map to TRBD1. The germline CDR1 and CDR2 sequences are SGHDN and FVKESK. This CDR3 is 18 amino acids long. V trimming: 3 bases; J trimming: 7 bases; junction bases outside the gene matches: 11. The CDR3 DNA is TGTGCCAGCAGCCACACCCGGACAGGGGGCTGGTTAAATTCACCCCTCCACTTT. Its translation is CASSHTRTGGWLNSPLHF.